Sequencing of this T cell receptor (beta chain) was carried out in a study of control samples from healthy donors and cancer patients. The method was immunoSEQ multiplex PCR; TCRdb's version includes in-frame clones alone and lacks a portion of them. The table lists approximately 160,000 clones, more than 85% of them singletons, with just over 2% in the top ten. CDR3 length equals 15 residues. J gave up 3 bases and V 4 bases, and 7 bases lay outside the gene matches. Germline-derived CDR1 and CDR2 are MGHRA and YSYEKL. The source material was blood. J is TRBJ1-2 and V is TRBV4-1; 8 bases agree with TRBD1. The sequence derives from a middle-aged woman in good health. In nucleotides, the CDR3 is TGCGCCAGCAGCCGAATCGACAGGGGAGACTATGGCTACACCTTC. Translating gives CASSRIDRGDYGYTF.